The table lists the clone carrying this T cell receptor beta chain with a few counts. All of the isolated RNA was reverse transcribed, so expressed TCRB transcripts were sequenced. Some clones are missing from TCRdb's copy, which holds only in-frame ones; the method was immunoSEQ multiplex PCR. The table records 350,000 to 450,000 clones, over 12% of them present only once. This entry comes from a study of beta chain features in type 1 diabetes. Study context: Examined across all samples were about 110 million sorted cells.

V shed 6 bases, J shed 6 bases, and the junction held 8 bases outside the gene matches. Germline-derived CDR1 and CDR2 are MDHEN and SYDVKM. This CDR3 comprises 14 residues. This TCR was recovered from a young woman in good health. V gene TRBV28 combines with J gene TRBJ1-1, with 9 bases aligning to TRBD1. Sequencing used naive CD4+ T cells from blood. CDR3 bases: TGTGCCAGCAGGATGACAGGGGGAAGCGCTGAAGCTTTCTTT. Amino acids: CASRMTGGSAEAFF.